This TCR beta chain was obtained from a study of shared clonotypes between healthy human individuals. The CDR3 is made up of 15 amino acids. V was pared by 6 bases and J by 0 bases, with 7 bases of the junction left unmatched. CDR1 is MNHEY and CDR2 is SVGAGI in the germline V gene. Here immunoSEQ multiplex PCR was the method, and the copy in TCRdb shows in-frame clones only, minus some. The table lists 2,500,000 or so clones, roughly 93% of them singletons. V and J are TRBV6-5 and TRBJ2-5, with 7 nucleotides matching TRBD2. Sequenced material: naive CD4+ T cells from PBMCs. As to subset: CD45RA+ positively selected. The sequence came from a man aged 18 to 30 in good health. Some clones in this sample may be carry-over from other donors' samples. CDR3 in DNA: TGTGCCAGCAGCCTCGGGGGGTTGTACCAAGAGACCCAGTACTTC. The encoded protein is CASSLGGLYQETQYF.